A selection of T cell receptor beta chains follows, all from one sample in a study of blood T cell repertoires in COVID-19. Data came from immunoSEQ multiplex PCR; TCRdb stores just in-frame clones and leaves some out. The table lists approximately 290,000 clones, 85% to 90% of them singletons. The sample taken for sequencing was PBMCs or T cells enriched from blood (not recorded which). These receptors were collected from a woman under 30 with acute COVID-19. CDR3s include the opening cysteine and the closing phenylalanine or tryptophan. The D gene is left open where the match is weak. Some rows mark clone size as missing; the rest say once, few, many or name a class of expanded clone.

d_gene: NA
abundance: NA
v_gene: TRBV3-1/TRBV3-2
j_gene: TRBJ1-1
CDR3aa: CASSQQPGSNTEAFF
CDR3nt: TGTGCCAGCAGCCAACAACCGGGAAGTAACACTGAAGCTTTCTTT

d_gene: NA
abundance: NA
v_gene: TRBV7-9
j_gene: TRBJ2-3
CDR3aa: CASSFRGDTQYF
CDR3nt: TGTGCCAGCAGCTTCAGAGGGGATACGCAGTATTTT

d_gene: NA
abundance: few
v_gene: TRBV3-1/TRBV3-2
j_gene: TRBJ2-1
CDR3aa: CASSQDRLDYNEQFF
CDR3nt: TGTGCCAGCAGCCAAGATCGACTAGACTACAATGAGCAGTTCTTC

d_gene: NA
abundance: NA
v_gene: TRBV6-8
j_gene: TRBJ1-4
CDR3aa: CASPRDFGKLFF
CDR3nt: TGTGCCAGCCCCCGGGACTTCGGAAAACTGTTTTTT

d_gene: TRBD1
abundance: NA
v_gene: TRBV5-1
j_gene: TRBJ2-1
CDR3aa: CASSPGQGLFGNEQFF
CDR3nt: TGCGCCAGCAGCCCCGGACAGGGACTTTTCGGAAATGAGCAGTTCTTC

d_gene: NA
abundance: NA
v_gene: TRBV9
j_gene: TRBJ2-2
CDR3aa: CASSRRGSNTGELFF
CDR3nt: TGTGCCAGCAGTCGTAGGGGGTCGAACACCGGGGAGCTGTTTTTT

d_gene: NA
abundance: NA
v_gene: TRBV6-4
j_gene: TRBJ1-2
CDR3aa: CAIKQRGRGNYGYTF
CDR3nt: TGTGCCATTAAACAGCGGGGGAGGGGTAACTATGGCTACACCTTC

d_gene: NA
abundance: NA
v_gene: TRBV7-2
j_gene: TRBJ2-1
CDR3aa: CASSLVPGWGYNEQFF
CDR3nt: TGTGCCAGCAGCTTAGTTCCGGGGTGGGGCTACAATGAGCAGTTCTTC

d_gene: NA
abundance: NA
v_gene: TRBV5-4
j_gene: TRBJ2-3
CDR3aa: CASSFWEDTQYF
CDR3nt: TGTGCCAGCAGCTTTTGGGAGGATACGCAGTATTTT

d_gene: NA
abundance: NA
v_gene: TRBV6-5
j_gene: TRBJ2-3
CDR3aa: CASSYRGSGGTDTQYF
CDR3nt: TGTGCCAGCAGTTACAGGGGATCGGGAGGCACAGATACGCAGTATTTT

d_gene: TRBD2
abundance: NA
v_gene: TRBV19
j_gene: TRBJ2-1
CDR3aa: CASSGDERGSNYNEQFF
CDR3nt: TGTGCCAGTAGTGGAGATGAGCGGGGTAGTAACTACAATGAGCAGTTCTTC

d_gene: TRBD2
abundance: NA
v_gene: TRBV7-7
j_gene: TRBJ2-1
CDR3aa: CASSPQVLAGGNNEQFF
CDR3nt: TGTGCTAGCAGCCCACAAGTTTTAGCGGGCGGAAACAATGAGCAGTTCTTC

d_gene: TRBD1
abundance: NA
v_gene: TRBV29-1
j_gene: TRBJ1-1
CDR3aa: CSVEGGAGGRGTEAFF
CDR3nt: TGCAGCGTTGAAGGAGGGGCAGGGGGTCGAGGCACTGAAGCTTTCTTT

d_gene: NA
abundance: NA
v_gene: TRBV6-5
j_gene: TRBJ1-5
CDR3aa: CASSYSPGPQPQHF
CDR3nt: TGTGCCAGCAGTTACTCACCAGGCCCTCAGCCCCAGCATTTT

d_gene: TRBD1
abundance: NA
v_gene: TRBV7-9
j_gene: TRBJ2-7
CDR3aa: CASSLDRDSSYEQYF
CDR3nt: TGTGCCAGCAGCCTAGACCGGGACAGCTCCTACGAGCAGTACTTC

d_gene: NA
abundance: NA
v_gene: TRBV3-1/TRBV3-2
j_gene: TRBJ1-6
CDR3aa: CATILGGWGKGSPLHF
CDR3nt: TGTGCCACCATCTTGGGGGGGTGGGGTAAGGGTTCACCCCTCCACTTT

d_gene: NA
abundance: NA
v_gene: TRBV28
j_gene: TRBJ1-2
CDR3aa: CASYPTGSNYGYTF
CDR3nt: TGTGCCAGTTATCCTACAGGGTCTAACTATGGCTACACCTTC

d_gene: NA
abundance: few
v_gene: TRBV19
j_gene: TRBJ1-5
CDR3aa: CASSLGLDQPQHF
CDR3nt: TGTGCGAGTAGTCTTGGACTGGATCAGCCCCAGCATTTT

d_gene: TRBD1
abundance: NA
v_gene: TRBV28
j_gene: TRBJ1-2
CDR3aa: CASSFRDRGGYTF
CDR3nt: TGTGCCAGCAGTTTTAGGGACAGGGGCGGCTACACCTTC

d_gene: TRBD1
abundance: NA
v_gene: TRBV9
j_gene: TRBJ1-5
CDR3aa: CASRGGQGRQPQHF
CDR3nt: TGTGCCAGCAGGGGCGGACAGGGCCGTCAGCCCCAGCATTTT

d_gene: NA
abundance: once
v_gene: TRBV19
j_gene: TRBJ1-2
CDR3aa: CASSIPSGYTF
CDR3nt: TGTGCCAGTAGTATTCCGTCGGGCTACACCTTC

d_gene: NA
abundance: few
v_gene: TRBV28
j_gene: TRBJ1-5
CDR3aa: CASLWGVNQPQHF
CDR3nt: TGTGCCAGCCTTTGGGGGGTAAATCAGCCCCAGCATTTT

d_gene: NA
abundance: NA
v_gene: TRBV28
j_gene: TRBJ1-2
CDR3aa: CASSLWAKGEYNGYTF
CDR3nt: TGTGCCAGCAGTTTATGGGCCAAAGGGGAATATAATGGCTACACCTTC